This TCR beta chain emerged from a study of chemoradiotherapy in HPV16-positive cancers. The V and J ends lost 6 bases and 9 bases, in that order; junction bases with no gene match: 7. This CDR3 has 13 residues. From germline, CDR1 is SNHLY and CDR2 FYNNEI. Profiled with immunoSEQ multiplex PCR; TCRdb holds only in-frame clones, not every one. The table records some 14,000 clones, roughly nine tenths of them present only once. Samples were taken several times over chemoradiotherapy. This TCR derives from a human donor with HPV-associated anogenital cancer. This sequence joins TRBV2 and TRBJ2-1; 8 nucleotides align to TRBD2. This specimen consisted of tumor tissue, obtained from a patient who underwent chemoradiotherapy. CDR3 sequence reads: CASRRGAGVEQFF. The DNA of the CDR3 is TGTGCCAGCAGGCGGGGGGCTGGGGTTGAGCAGTTCTTC.